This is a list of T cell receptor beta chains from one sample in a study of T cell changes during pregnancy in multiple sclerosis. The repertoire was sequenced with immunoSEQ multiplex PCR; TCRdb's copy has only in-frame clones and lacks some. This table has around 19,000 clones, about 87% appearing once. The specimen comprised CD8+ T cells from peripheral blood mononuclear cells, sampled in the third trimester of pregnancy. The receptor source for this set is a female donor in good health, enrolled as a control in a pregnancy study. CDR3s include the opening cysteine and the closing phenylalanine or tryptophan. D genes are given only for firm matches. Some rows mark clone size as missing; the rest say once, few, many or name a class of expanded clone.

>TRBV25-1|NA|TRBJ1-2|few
TGTGCCAGCAGTGAATATCTAACCAATGGCTACACCTTC
CASSEYLTNGYTF
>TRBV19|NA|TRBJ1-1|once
TGTGCCAGTTCCAGACAGGTTCGGGGGGACACTGAAGCTTTCTTT
CASSRQVRGDTEAFF
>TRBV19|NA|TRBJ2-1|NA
TGTGCCAGTAATGGCGGCGCTATTTACAATGAGCAGTTCTTC
CASNGGAIYNEQFF
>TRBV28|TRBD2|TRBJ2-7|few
TGTGCCAGCAGTCTAGCGGGTCTCTCCTACGAGCAGTACTTC
CASSLAGLSYEQYF
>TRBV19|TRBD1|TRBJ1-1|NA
TGTGCCAGTATCGTCGGACAGGGCAACACTGAAGCTTTCTTT
CASIVGQGNTEAFF
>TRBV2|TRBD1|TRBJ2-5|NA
TGTGCCAGCAGTGAACCGGGACAGGGAGGCCAAGAGACCCAGTACTTC
CASSEPGQGGQETQYF
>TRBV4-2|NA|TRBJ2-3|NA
TGTGCCAGCAAGGCCTTAGGTCGGGAGTCGGGAGATACGCAGTATTTT
CASKALGRESGDTQYF
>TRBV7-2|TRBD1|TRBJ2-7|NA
TGTGCCAGCAGCGGGACAGGGAGAGGGGAGCAGTACTTC
CASSGTGRGEQYF
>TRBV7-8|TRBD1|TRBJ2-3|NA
TGTGCCAGCAGCCCAGTGGGGACAGGGTCAGATACGCAGTATTTT
CASSPVGTGSDTQYF
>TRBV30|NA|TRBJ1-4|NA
TGTGCCTGGAGTTCCGGGGGGGGTGAAAAACTGTTTTTT
CAWSSGGGEKLFF
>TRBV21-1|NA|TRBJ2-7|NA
TGTGCCAGCAGCAAAGCCCATAACTCGACAGGGCTATCCCCGGAGCAGTACTTC
CASSKAHNSTGLSPEQYF
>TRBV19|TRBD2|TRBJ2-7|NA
TGTGCCAGTAAGTACAGGCTAGCGGATTACTACGAGCAGTACTTC
CASKYRLADYYEQYF
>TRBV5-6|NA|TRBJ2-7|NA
TGTGCCAGCAGCTTCGGCCAGCGGCCCCTTGCCGAGCAGTACTTC
CASSFGQRPLAEQYF
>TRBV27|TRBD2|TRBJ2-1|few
TGTGCCAGCAGTTTATCGGGGACTACTAACAATGAGCAGTTCTTC
CASSLSGTTNNEQFF
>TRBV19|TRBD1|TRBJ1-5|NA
TGTGCCAGTAGTCCCAGACCCGGGACAGGGCTTCATCAGCCCCAGCATTTT
CASSPRPGTGLHQPQHF
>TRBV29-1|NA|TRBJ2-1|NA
TGCAGCGTTGAGAGGAGGGACAATGAGCAGTTCTTC
CSVERRDNEQFF